This T cell receptor (beta chain) derives from a study of T cell responses to AZD1222 COVID-19 vaccine. In the study overall: Investigators merged groups given second doses at roughly 4 or roughly 12 weeks. Overall study findings and caveats: Clonal diversity was possibly underestimated; the donors were predominantly white British and more often female.

The CDR3 loop spans 13 amino acids. Looked up from germline, CDR1 is SGHTA and CDR2 is FQGNSA. V lost 4 bases and J 3 bases, leaving 9 bases between the germline ends. Profiling relied on immunoSEQ multiplex PCR, and the TCRdb table lists in-frame clones only, not all of them. The sample records about 180,000 clones, 70% to 90% being singletons. This clone appeared once. The antigen remains undetermined. Sequencing used peripheral blood, obtained on day 0 of AZD1222 vaccination. The receptor was derived from an adult in good health. The chain recombines TRBV7-2 with TRBJ1-2; tentative D call: TRBD1 (5 bases). As DNA, the CDR3 is TGTGCCAGCAGCTGGGACGGAGACTATGGCTACACCTTC. This sequence encodes CASSWDGDYGYTF.